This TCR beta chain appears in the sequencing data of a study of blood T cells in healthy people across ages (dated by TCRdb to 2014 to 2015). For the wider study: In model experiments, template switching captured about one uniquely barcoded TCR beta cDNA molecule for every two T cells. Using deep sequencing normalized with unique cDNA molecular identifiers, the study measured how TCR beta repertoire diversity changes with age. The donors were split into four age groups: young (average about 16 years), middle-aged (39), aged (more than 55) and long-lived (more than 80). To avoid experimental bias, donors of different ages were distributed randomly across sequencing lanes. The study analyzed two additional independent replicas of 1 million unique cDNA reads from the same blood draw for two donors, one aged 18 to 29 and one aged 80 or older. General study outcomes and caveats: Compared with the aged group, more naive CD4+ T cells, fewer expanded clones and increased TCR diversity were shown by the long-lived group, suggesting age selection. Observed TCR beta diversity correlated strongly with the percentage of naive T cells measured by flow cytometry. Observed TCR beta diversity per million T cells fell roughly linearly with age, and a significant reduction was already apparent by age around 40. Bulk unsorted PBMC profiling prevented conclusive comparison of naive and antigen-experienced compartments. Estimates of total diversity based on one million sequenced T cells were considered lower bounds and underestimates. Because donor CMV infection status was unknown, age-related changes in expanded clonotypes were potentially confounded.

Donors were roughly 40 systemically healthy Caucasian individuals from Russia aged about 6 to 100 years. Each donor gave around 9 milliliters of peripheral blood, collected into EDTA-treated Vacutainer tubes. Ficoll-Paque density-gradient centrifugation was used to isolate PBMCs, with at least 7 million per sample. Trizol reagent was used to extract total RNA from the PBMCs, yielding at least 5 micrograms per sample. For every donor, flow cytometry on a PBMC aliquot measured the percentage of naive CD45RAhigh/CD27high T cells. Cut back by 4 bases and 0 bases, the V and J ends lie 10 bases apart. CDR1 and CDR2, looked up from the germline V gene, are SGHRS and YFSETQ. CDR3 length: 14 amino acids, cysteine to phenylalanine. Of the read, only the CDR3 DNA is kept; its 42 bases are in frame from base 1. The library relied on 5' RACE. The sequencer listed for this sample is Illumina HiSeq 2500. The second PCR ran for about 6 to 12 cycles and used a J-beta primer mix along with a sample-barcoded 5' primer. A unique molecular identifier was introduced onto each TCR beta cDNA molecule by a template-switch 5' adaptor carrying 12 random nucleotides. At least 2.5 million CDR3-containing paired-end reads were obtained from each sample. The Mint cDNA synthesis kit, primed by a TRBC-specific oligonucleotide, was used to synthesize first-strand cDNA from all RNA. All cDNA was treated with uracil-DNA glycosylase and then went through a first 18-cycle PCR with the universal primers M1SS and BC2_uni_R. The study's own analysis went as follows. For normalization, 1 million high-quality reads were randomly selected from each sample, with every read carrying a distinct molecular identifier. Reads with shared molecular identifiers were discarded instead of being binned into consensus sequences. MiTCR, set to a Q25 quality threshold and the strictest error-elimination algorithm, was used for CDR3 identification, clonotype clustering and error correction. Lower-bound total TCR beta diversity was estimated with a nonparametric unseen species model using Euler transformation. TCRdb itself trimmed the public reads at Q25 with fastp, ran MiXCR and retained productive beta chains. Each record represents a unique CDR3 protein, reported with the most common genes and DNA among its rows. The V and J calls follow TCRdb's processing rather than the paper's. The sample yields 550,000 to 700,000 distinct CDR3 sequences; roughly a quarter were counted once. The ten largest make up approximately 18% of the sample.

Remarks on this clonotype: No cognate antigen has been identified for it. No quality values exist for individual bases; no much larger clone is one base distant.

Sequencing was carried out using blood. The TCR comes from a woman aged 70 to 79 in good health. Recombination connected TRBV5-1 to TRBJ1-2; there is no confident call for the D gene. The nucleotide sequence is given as TGCGCCAGCAGCCTATCGACGGCTAACTATGGCTACACCTTC. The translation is CASSLSTANYGYTF.